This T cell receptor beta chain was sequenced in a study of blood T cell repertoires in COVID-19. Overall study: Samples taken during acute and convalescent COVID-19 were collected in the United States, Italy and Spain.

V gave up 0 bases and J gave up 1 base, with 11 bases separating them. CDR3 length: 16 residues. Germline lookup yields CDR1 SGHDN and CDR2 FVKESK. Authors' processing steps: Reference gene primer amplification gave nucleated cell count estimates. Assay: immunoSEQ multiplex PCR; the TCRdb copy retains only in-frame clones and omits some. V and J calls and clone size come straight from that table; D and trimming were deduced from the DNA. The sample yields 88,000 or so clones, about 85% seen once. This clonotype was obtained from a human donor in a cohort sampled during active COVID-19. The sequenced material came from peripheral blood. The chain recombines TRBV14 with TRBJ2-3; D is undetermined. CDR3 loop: CASSQDRGSRTDTQYF. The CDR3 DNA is TGTGCCAGCAGCCAAGATCGCGGCAGTCGCACAGATACGCAGTATTTT.